Listed below are T cell receptor beta chains from one sample, sequenced in a study of shared clonotypes between healthy human individuals. The assay was immunoSEQ multiplex PCR, and TCRdb's table has in-frame clones only and misses some. The table has around 1.9 million clones, about 93% seen once; the top ten hold over 1.5%. Sequences were obtained from naive CD8+ T cells from PBMCs. The origin of the receptors is a man aged 18 to 29 in good health. Some clones in this sample may be carry-over from other donors' samples. Both conserved end residues are part of each CDR3. The order of the fields is CDR3 protein, V gene, J gene.

CASSTRDRVNEQFF	TRBV19	TRBJ2-1
CASSFRRGTEAFF	TRBV9	TRBJ1-1
CASSYPTSGSGELFF	TRBV6-5	TRBJ2-2
CASSRKATSTDTQYF	TRBV7-3	TRBJ2-3
CASSVAGGIGEKLFF	TRBV9	TRBJ1-4
CATSRDRGMHQPQHF	TRBV15	TRBJ1-5
CASSPAGGMEETQYF	TRBV13	TRBJ2-5
CASSQGKTGRGSETQYF	TRBV16	TRBJ2-5
CSASGVSAYNEQFF	TRBV29-1	TRBJ2-1
CSVLGRGSYEQYF	TRBV29-1	TRBJ2-7
CASSEAWQGALSYEQYF	TRBV2	TRBJ2-7
CASSFLRGTGRQREGPQTQYF	TRBV28	TRBJ2-5
CASSYEGVEGNTIYF	TRBV6-6	TRBJ1-3
CASSKTGTSGNEQFF	TRBV27	TRBJ2-1
CASSFSKIPSYEQYF	TRBV5-1	TRBJ2-7
CASGGSETYNEQFF	TRBV5-4	TRBJ2-1
CASSLTGSSYEQYF	TRBV28	TRBJ2-7
CASSMVAGGPVEQYF	TRBV19	TRBJ2-7
CASSPRGGREGNTQYF	TRBV11-2	TRBJ2-3
CASSSDREVDTGELFF	TRBV7-2	TRBJ2-2
CASSLRGGNIQYF	TRBV28	TRBJ2-4
CASSYSTYTEAFF	TRBV6-6	TRBJ1-1
CASRNGFTRVDEQFF	TRBV23-1	TRBJ2-1
CALRQALTDTQYF	TRBV6-6	TRBJ2-3
CASSVDDSNREQYF	TRBV9	TRBJ2-7
CASSLTTSDKNIQYF	TRBV7-9	TRBJ2-4
CASSRGLAGAGSTDTQYF	TRBV9	TRBJ2-3
CASSLKLAGPYEQYF	TRBV5-4	TRBJ2-7
CASSLLAGGSTDTQYF	TRBV5-1	TRBJ2-3
CASSSIGPGLAGETDTQYF	TRBV7-6	TRBJ2-3
CASSLAAGQLLWGYTF	TRBV7-9	TRBJ1-2
CASSNHGLPGANPEPDTQYF	TRBV7-3	TRBJ2-3
CASSPAPRDLYNEQFF	TRBV27	TRBJ2-1
CASSWGLAVNEQFF	TRBV19	TRBJ2-1
CASSEEGWETQYF	TRBV2	TRBJ2-5
CASSLGGGPNEKLFF	TRBV7-3	TRBJ1-4
CATSRTSGSEKLFF	TRBV15	TRBJ2-2
CASSVGGHSNQPQHF	TRBV9	TRBJ1-5
CASSPVTYGLNTEAFF	TRBV19	TRBJ1-1
CASSLPGELFF	TRBV7-6	TRBJ2-2
CASSSGHTEQYF	TRBV7-9	TRBJ2-7
CASSLFGILGAFF	TRBV28	TRBJ1-1
CASSPREGASYNEQFF	TRBV7-2	TRBJ2-1
CASSVLGGSTDTQYF	TRBV9	TRBJ2-3
CSVIPIGSGEELFF	TRBV29-1	TRBJ2-2
CASSQFGEHGYTF	TRBV4-1	TRBJ1-2
CASSTYLEDTQYF	TRBV19	TRBJ2-3
CASGAGGPRETQYF	TRBV27	TRBJ2-5
CASSVDREGLNTEAFF	TRBV19	TRBJ1-1
CAWNLGTEAFF	TRBV30	TRBJ1-1
CASSSGREGTDTQYF	TRBV19	TRBJ2-3
CATLRDREGETQYF	TRBV15	TRBJ2-5
CASSEGLKGNYGYTF	TRBV9	TRBJ1-2
CASSSNFRRGFYNEQFF	TRBV7-8	TRBJ2-1
CASSPSRGPNSYEQYF	TRBV18	TRBJ2-7
CASSTRAGYNEQFF	TRBV9	TRBJ2-1
CASSLEGWGQGDYNEQFF	TRBV27	TRBJ2-1
CASSDRGGSYEQYF	TRBV5-8	TRBJ2-7
CASSPVREFGTYGYTF	TRBV5-6	TRBJ1-2
CASSLRPREQFF	TRBV5-4	TRBJ2-1